This T cell receptor beta chain emerged from a study of Siglec-9 on CD8 T cells in melanoma. In this sample, this clone turned up a few times. The antigen is not known. This table comes from immunoSEQ multiplex PCR, and its TCRdb copy is limited to in-frame clones, with some not included. The repertoire holds 25,000 to 35,000 clones, with 80% as singletons. Study results and limitations: Siglec-9 reportedly marks and regulates an effector memory CD8+ T-cell subset apparently accumulating in melanoma tumors.

The sequencing input was Siglec-9- CD8+ T cells sorted from blood. The receptor was derived from a human donor in good health.

The CDR3 DNA reads as TGTGCCAGCAGCCCCAGGGACACAGGCAGGGGCTACACCTTC. This gives the protein CASSPRDTGRGYTF. This chain joins TRBV6-4 and TRBJ1-2; a possible D gene is TRBD1 (6 bases). Germline loops: CDR1 MRHNA, CDR2 SNTAGT. This CDR3 has 14 amino acids. Trimming cost V 6 bases and J 8 bases, with 19 bases left between them.